The 26 T cell receptor beta chains presented below share a single source sample, sequenced in a study of metastatic and nonmetastatic thyroid tumors. TCRdb re-clonotyped the PCR reads through MiXCR. This table has 6,000 to 7,000 clones, 25% to 30% appearing once. Prior to thyroid surgery, none of the patients had received any treatment. Sequencing used tumor tissue. Receptor source: a female donor with papillary thyroid cancer or a benign thyroid nodule (not recorded which). Some clones in this sample may be carry-over from other donors' samples.

Ten or more counts support this clone. The V call is TRBV3-1, the J call TRBJ2-1; 8 bases align to TRBD2. The CDR3 is 16 residues long. Per germline, CDR1 LGHDT and CDR2 YNNKEL (reference sequence). V gave up 0 bases and J gave up 2 bases; unmatched junction bases: 3. The CDR3 protein is CASSQDDGRAYNEQFF. Written as DNA, the CDR3 is TGTGCCAGCAGCCAAGATGACGGGAGGGCCTACAATGAGCAGTTCTTC.

This rearrangement joins TRBV18 to TRBJ1-6; D ambiguous. V gave up 3 bases and J gave up 7 bases, with 13 bases separating them. Germline CDR1 reads KGHSH; CDR2 reads LQKENI. This CDR3 is built from 15 residues. This CDR3 is CASSPGAGRNSPLHF. The CDR3 DNA is TGTGCCAGCTCACCCGGAGCAGGCCGGAATTCACCCCTCCACTTT.

This sequence joins TRBV5-1 and TRBJ2-7; no clear D gene. V was pared by 1 base and J by 4 bases, with 15 bases between. The germline gives CDR1 SGHRS, CDR2 YFSETQ. CDR3 size: 15 residues. CDR3 amino acids: CASSLSPYPRYEQYF. The CDR3 DNA sequence: TGCGCCAGCAGCTTGTCGCCCTACCCCCGATACGAGCAGTACTTC.

This clone was picked up a small number of times. The rearrangement uses TRBV28 and TRBJ1-2; D not certain. V shed 5 bases and J shed 8 bases, with 18 bases lying between them. CDR1 is MDHEN and CDR2 is SYDVKM in the germline V gene. The CDR3 spans 14 residues. CDR3 loop: CASSILPGTKGYTF. Written as DNA, the CDR3 is TGTGCCAGCAGTATACTACCGGGAACCAAAGGCTACACCTTC.

By frequency in the sample, this clone is medium-sized (0.01 to 0.1%). J is TRBJ2-1 and V is TRBV6-1, with TRBD2 identical over 7 bases. With 6 bases clipped from V and 8 bases from J, the junction kept 4 bases outside the gene matches. Germline loops: CDR1 MNHNS, CDR2 SASEGT. This CDR3 is built from 12 residues. The CDR3 DNA reads TGTGCCAGCAGGCTAGGACTAGATGAGCAGTTCTTC. Translated: CASRLGLDEQFF.

Sample share makes this clone medium-sized. The rearrangement links TRBV4-1 to TRBJ2-1; TRBD2 agrees at 9 bases. After removal of 0 bases from V and 6 bases from J, the junction contained 3 bases not matched to a gene. This CDR3 is 15 amino acids long. The V gene's germline CDR1 is MGHRA and CDR2 YSYEKL. CDR3 in DNA: TGCGCCAGCAGCCAAGATGTGCGGGGGGGCAATGAGCAGTTCTTC. This sequence encodes CASSQDVRGGNEQFF.

This clone was seen only a few times. The genes are TRBV14 and TRBJ2-5; 7 bases agree with TRBD2. CDR3 length equals 16 residues. Trimming at V came to 1 base and at J to 5 bases, leaving 10 bases not matched to a gene. The germline V gene encodes CDR1 SGHDN and CDR2 FVKESK. CDR3 sequence: CASSQGVTSLMETQYF. CDR3 sequence (DNA): TGTGCCAGCAGCCAAGGTGTGACTAGCCTAATGGAGACCCAGTACTTC.

This clone turned up a few times. This chain links TRBV19 with TRBJ2-7, with 10 nucleotides matching TRBD2. CDR1 LNHDA and CDR2 SQIVND come from the germline V gene (reference sequence). The CDR3 loop spans 15 amino acids. The V gene end was trimmed by 7 bases and the J gene end by 3 bases; junction bases not matched to a gene: 9. The CDR3: CASTVSSGRIYEQYF. The CDR3 nucleotides read TGTGCCAGTACTGTCTCTAGCGGGAGAATCTACGAGCAGTACTTC.

The count of this clone is one. The chain uses TRBV11-2 and TRBJ1-6; D is ambiguous. Trimming left V 8 bases short and J 7 bases short, with 12 bases between. CDR1 SGHAT and CDR2 FQNNGV come from the germline V gene. This CDR3 is built from 13 residues. CDR3 sequence reads: CASGFSQNSPLHF. Written as DNA, the CDR3 is TGTGCCAGCGGATTTTCCCAAAATTCACCCCTCCACTTT.

This clone appeared a single time. The conserved final phenylalanine or tryptophan is absent from the CDR3, which likely points to a read error. This chain joins TRBV2 and TRBJ1-2; D is unresolved. Germline loops: CDR1 SNHLY, CDR2 FYNNEI. CDR3 length equals 13 residues. CDR3 region: CAISRNMGDGYTL. In DNA form, the CDR3 reads TGTGCCATCAGTAGGAACATGGGAGATGGCTACACCTTA.

This clone is classed as medium-sized. The gene calls are TRBV19 and TRBJ1-2, with D tentatively TRBD1 (5 bases). The V and J ends lost 2 bases and 3 bases respectively, with 13 bases between them. Germline loops: CDR1 LNHDA, CDR2 SQIVND (reference sequence). The CDR3 spans 15 residues. DNA of the CDR3: TGTGCCAGTAGTATATTCGGGGCAGCCTACTATGGCTACACCTTC. Translation gives CASSIFGAAYYGYTF.

The chain recombines TRBV6-1 with TRBJ2-1; a possible D gene is TRBD1 (5 bases). The CDR3 runs 12 residues. In germline, CDR1 is MNHNS, CDR2 SASEGT. V lost 4 bases, J lost 13 bases, and 14 bases lay in between. In DNA form, the CDR3 reads TGTGCCAGCAGTGCCTCCAGGGTTCATCAGTTCTTC. It encodes CASSASRVHQFF.

Sample share makes this clone medium-sized (0.01 to 0.1%). Written as DNA, the CDR3 is TGTGCCAGCACCCGACAGATGAACACTGAAGCTTTCTTT. This encodes CASTRQMNTEAFF. The chain joins TRBV7-2 to TRBJ1-1; maybe TRBD1 (5 bases). The CDR3 is 13 amino acids. Germline assignment: CDR1 SGHTA and CDR2 FQGNSA. The V end was cut by 7 bases, the J end by 0 bases, with 9 bases between.

Ten or more counts support this clone. The genes are TRBV20-1 and TRBJ2-3; D remains unclear. The CDR3 extends over 14 amino acids. The germline V gene has CDR1 DFQATT and CDR2 SNEGSKA (reference sequence). V was clipped by 0 bases and J by 4 bases, with 11 bases between them. CDR3 coding DNA: TGCAGTGCTAGAGATAAAAGCGCCGCAGATACGCAGTATTTT. This gives the protein CSARDKSAADTQYF.

This clone showed up just a few times. This chain links TRBV6-2 or TRBV6-3 with TRBJ2-3; 7 nucleotides line up with TRBD1. The CDR3 length is 15 residues. Looked up from germline, CDR1 is MNHEY and CDR2 is SVGEGT. V shed 6 bases and J 3 bases; nucleotides not matched to a gene: 9. The CDR3: CASSLDRDGTDTQYF. DNA for the CDR3: TGTGCCAGCAGCCTCGACAGGGACGGGACAGATACGCAGTATTTT.

This clone is termed medium-sized. The rearrangement joins TRBV13 to TRBJ1-1, with a tentative D call TRBD1 (5 bases). This CDR3 contains 13 residues. Germline-derived CDR1 and CDR2 are PRHDT and FYEKMQ (reference sequence). V was trimmed by 1 base and J by 8 bases, leaving 11 bases between them. CDR3 sequence (DNA): TGTGCCAGCAGCTTAGTCACAGGCGCCGAAGCTTTCTTT. This encodes CASSLVTGAEAFF.

The rearrangement links TRBV30 to TRBJ1-3; D not resolved. Germline V lookup: CDR1 GTSNPN, CDR2 SVGIG (reference sequence). V dropped 3 bases and J dropped 1 base, with 16 bases sitting between them. This CDR3 has 16 residues. CDR3 nucleotides: TGTGCCTGGAGGGTCTTAGAGGGAGGATCTGGAAACACCATATATTTT. It specifies CAWRVLEGGSGNTIYF.

By share, this clone ranks as large (0.1 to 1%). The chain couples TRBV5-1 to TRBJ2-5, with TRBD1 matching over 8 bases. Germline V gene data show CDR1 as SGHRS and CDR2 as YFSETQ. CDR3 length equals 14 residues. Losses at the gene ends were 4 bases for V and 5 bases for J; bases not matched to a gene: 7. CDR3 loop: CASSETGGGETQYF. CDR3 DNA: TGCGCCAGCAGCGAAACAGGGGGTGGGGAGACCCAGTACTTC.

The genes are TRBV7-3 and TRBJ2-2, with D tentatively TRBD2 (6 bases). Trimming removed 3 bases at V and 2 bases at J, with 13 bases between. CDR3 length: 16 residues. CDR1 is SGHTA, CDR2 FQGTGA, per germline. The CDR3 DNA reads TGTGCCAGCAGCTTTTTCATGGGGGGAAACACCGGGGAGCTGTTTTTT. Its translation: CASSFFMGGNTGELFF. Together with reference TRBV7-3 and TRBJ2-2, the CDR3 gives the full variable domain: GAGVSQTPSNKVTEKGKYVELRCDPISGHTALYWYRQSLGQGPEFLIYFQGTGAADDSGLPNDRFFAVRPEGSVSTLKIQRTERGDSAVYLCASSFFMGGNTGELFFGEGSRLTVL.

Many counts were recorded for this clone. This chain joins TRBV7-2 and TRBJ2-5; 11 positions agree with TRBD2. CDR1 and CDR2 from the germline V gene are SGHTA and FQGNSA. After removal of 5 bases from V and 4 bases from J, the junction contained 18 bases not matched to a gene. The length of the CDR3 is 19 residues. DNA for the CDR3: TGTGCCAGCAGCAGCTGGCCTAGCGGGGGGCTCAGGGGGCGAGAGACCCAGTACTTC. Translated, it gives CASSSWPSGGLRGRETQYF.

The gene calls are TRBV6-1 and TRBJ2-3, with 8 bases aligning to TRBD2. The ends lost 5 bases at V and 4 bases at J; junction bases unmatched: 5. This CDR3 is built from 14 residues. CDR1 is MNHNS and CDR2 is SASEGT in the germline V gene. CDR3 residues: CASSPGLAPDTQYF. DNA for the CDR3: TGTGCCAGCAGTCCCGGACTAGCCCCAGATACGCAGTATTTT.

The V call is TRBV6-5, the J call TRBJ2-7; D is undetermined. The V end was cut by 8 bases, the J end by 4 bases, with 9 bases between. Germline assignment: CDR1 MNHEY and CDR2 SVGAGI. The CDR3 length is 11 residues. As DNA, the CDR3 is TGTGCCAGCGGTTCCTTTTACGAGCAGTACTTC. Protein: CASGSFYEQYF.

This clone is termed medium-sized. The chain links TRBV6-1 to TRBJ1-3, with TRBD1 matching 7 bases. V was pared by 6 bases and J by 0 bases, with 8 bases of the junction left unmatched. The CDR3 is 16 amino acids. CDR1 MNHNS and CDR2 SASEGT come from the germline V gene. The CDR3 DNA follows: TGTGCCAGCAGAACCCAGGGGGTGCACTCTGGAAACACCATATATTTT. Translation: CASRTQGVHSGNTIYF.

By sample fraction, this clone is medium-sized. The chain uses TRBV20-1 and TRBJ1-4; weak D call: TRBD1 (6 bases). The CDR3 totals 14 residues. Trimming left V 0 bases short and J 3 bases short, with 8 bases between. CDR1 is DFQATT and CDR2 is SNEGSKA in the germline V gene (reference sequence). The chain's CDR3 is CSAREGASNEKLFF. CDR3 DNA sequence: TGCAGTGCTAGAGAGGGGGCTTCTAATGAAAAACTGTTTTTT.

This chain joins TRBV6-2 or TRBV6-3 and TRBJ2-2; D remains ambiguous. The V gene lost 6 bases and the J gene lost 3 bases, with 8 bases spanning the gap. The CDR3 length is 13 residues. CDR1 MNHEY and CDR2 SVGEGT come from the germline V gene. This chain's CDR3 is CASSLRDTGELFF. The CDR3 DNA is TGTGCCAGCAGCCTCAGAGACACCGGGGAGCTGTTTTTT.

The genes are TRBV5-1 and TRBJ2-7; TRBD2 aligns across 7 bases. V was pared by 4 bases and J by 1 base, with 11 bases of the junction left unmatched. CDR1 is SGHRS and CDR2 is YFSETQ in the germline V gene. The CDR3 is 16 amino acids. CDR3 bases: TGCGCCAGCAGCCCCGAACAACTAGCGAGGTCCTACGAGCAGTACTTC. Its protein product is CASSPEQLARSYEQYF.